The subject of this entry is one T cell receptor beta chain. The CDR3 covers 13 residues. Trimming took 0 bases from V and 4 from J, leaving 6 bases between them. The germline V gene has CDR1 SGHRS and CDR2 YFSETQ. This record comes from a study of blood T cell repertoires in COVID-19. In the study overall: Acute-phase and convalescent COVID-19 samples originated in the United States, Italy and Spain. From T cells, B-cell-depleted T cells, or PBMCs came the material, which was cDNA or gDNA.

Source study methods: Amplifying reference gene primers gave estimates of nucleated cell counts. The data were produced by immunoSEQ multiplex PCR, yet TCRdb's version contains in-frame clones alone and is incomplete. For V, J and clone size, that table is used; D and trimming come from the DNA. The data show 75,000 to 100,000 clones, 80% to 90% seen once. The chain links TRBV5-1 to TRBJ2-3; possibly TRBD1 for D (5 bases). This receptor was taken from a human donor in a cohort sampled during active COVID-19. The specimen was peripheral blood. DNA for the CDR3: TGCGCCAGCAGCTTGGGGGGCCCAGATACGCAGTATTTT. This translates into CASSLGGPDTQYF. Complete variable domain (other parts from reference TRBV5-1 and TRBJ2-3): KAGVTQTPRYLIKTRGQQVTLSCSPISGHRSVSWYQQTPGQGLQFLFEYFSETQRNKGNFPGRFSGRQFSNSRSEMNVSTLELGDSALYLCASSLGGPDTQYFGPGTRLTVL.